This T cell receptor beta chain was profiled in a study of blood T cell repertoires in COVID-19. CDR1 and CDR2 (germline): SGHNT, YENEEA. The junction had 8 bases not matched to a gene; V was cut back by 5 bases and J by 7 bases. The CDR3 is made up of 14 amino acids. The authors' processing: Estimation of nucleated cell counts relied on the amplification of reference gene primers. Libraries were prepared by immunoSEQ multiplex PCR; TCRdb keeps only in-frame clonotypes and omits some of them. V and J calls and clone size follow that table, whereas D and trimming were derived from the DNA. The sample contains about 140,000 clones, 88% of which appear only once.

This TCR derives from a human donor with COVID-19, enrolled during active disease. The donor label of this sample is uncertain. The chain couples TRBV11-3 to TRBJ1-2, with 9 nucleotides matching TRBD1. Material for sequencing was peripheral blood. The CDR3 protein is CASSMSTGGGGYTF. The CDR3 region has the DNA TGTGCCAGCAGCATGAGCACAGGGGGCGGTGGCTACACCTTC.